The 20 T cell receptor beta chains listed next were all sequenced from one sample in a study of blood T cell repertoires in COVID-19. The data were produced by immunoSEQ multiplex PCR, yet TCRdb's version contains in-frame clones alone and is incomplete. Here the sample spans 140,000 to 150,000 clones, 60% to 85% being singletons. Sequencing input: peripheral blood. Receptors originate from a woman aged 55 to 70 with acute or convalescent COVID-19.

The chain combines TRBV2 with TRBJ2-2, with D perhaps matching TRBD2 (6 bases). Germline V gives CDR1 SNHLY, CDR2 FYNNEI. The CDR3 runs to 12 residues. Trimming left V 8 bases short and J 6 bases short, with 10 bases between. The CDR3 protein is CASGTSSGELFF. Here the CDR3 DNA reads TGTGCCAGCGGTACTAGCTCCGGGGAGCTGTTTTTT.

This chain connects TRBV18 to TRBJ1-2, with D perhaps TRBD1 (6 bases). V lost 3 bases, J lost 3 bases, and 17 bases lay in between. CDR1 KGHSH and CDR2 LQKENI come from the germline V gene. The CDR3 has 16 amino acids. The chain's CDR3 is CASSPAYRDTHYGYTF. The CDR3, as DNA: TGTGCCAGCTCACCGGCGTACCGGGACACCCACTATGGCTACACCTTC.

The V call is TRBV6-5, the J call TRBJ1-1; 7 nucleotides match TRBD1. CDR1 and CDR2 (germline): MNHEY, SVGAGI. The junction had 11 bases not matched to a gene; V was cut back by 5 bases and J by 5 bases. CDR3 length equals 15 residues. The CDR3, as DNA: TGTGCCAGCAGTCGACTAGGGGGCGCAGGGACTGAAGCTTTCTTT. It specifies CASSRLGGAGTEAFF.

The rearrangement uses TRBV19 and TRBJ2-7; the match to TRBD2 covers 11 bases. This CDR3 region has 14 residues. In germline, CDR1 is LNHDA, CDR2 SQIVND (reference sequence). The V gene end was trimmed by 4 bases and the J gene end by 1 base; junction bases not matched to a gene: 0. For the CDR3, the DNA is TGTGCCAGTAGTAGACTAGCGGGATCCTACGAGCAGTACTTC. Protein product: CASSRLAGSYEQYF.

The gene calls are TRBV6-5 and TRBJ1-1; D gene unclear. This CDR3 has 14 residues. Germline V lookup: CDR1 MNHEY, CDR2 SVGAGI. The V and J ends lost 6 bases and 3 bases respectively, with 14 bases between them. The CDR3 region is CASRVRFTDTEAFF. CDR3 nucleotide sequence: TGTGCCAGCAGAGTCAGGTTCACGGACACTGAAGCTTTCTTT.

The chain combines TRBV10-3 with TRBJ1-6; D not resolved. Per germline, CDR1 ENHRY and CDR2 SYGVKD. The CDR3 has 17 residues. With 2 bases removed from V and 0 bases from J, the gap between germline ends came to 11 bases. The CDR3 coding sequence is TGTGCCATCAGTGAGAGAGGGAGAGACTCCTATAATTCACCCCTCCACTTT. Translation gives CAISERGRDSYNSPLHF.

The chain is built from TRBV5-4 and TRBJ1-4, with TRBD1 identical over 7 bases. This CDR3 has 15 residues. Germline CDR1 reads SGHNT; CDR2 reads YYREEE (reference sequence). Trimming cost V 5 bases and J 4 bases; bases outside gene matches: 8. CDR3 DNA sequence: TGTGCCAGCAGTCAACGCCGGGACAGTAATGAAAAACTGTTTTTT. Its protein is CASSQRRDSNEKLFF.

CDR3 region: CAISESGTTGLAFF. The CDR3 region has the DNA TGTGCCATCAGTGAGTCAGGAACGACAGGATTAGCGTTCTTC. V usage is TRBV10-3 and J usage is TRBJ2-1, with D possibly being TRBD1 (6 bases). This CDR3 is 14 amino acids long. CDR1 is ENHRY and CDR2 is SYGVKD in the germline V gene. Between the trimmed V and J ends, which lost 0 bases and 15 bases, there was a span of 18 bases.

The chain links TRBV30 to TRBJ2-7, with 9 bases lining up with TRBD1. The germline gives CDR1 GTSNPN, CDR2 SVGIG (reference sequence). The trim removed 2 bases at V and 1 base at J, leaving 6 bases unmatched. CDR3 length equals 15 residues. The CDR3 is CAWSTYRGLSYEQYF. In DNA form, the CDR3 reads TGTGCCTGGAGTACGTACAGGGGGCTTTCCTACGAGCAGTACTTC.

V is TRBV5-5 and J is TRBJ1-2; D possibly corresponds to TRBD1 (5 bases). V was pared by 3 bases and J by 3 bases, with 9 bases between. CDR3 length: 13 amino acids. The germline CDR1 and CDR2 sequences are SGHKS and YYEKEE (reference sequence). The chain's CDR3 is CASSSDSYYGYTF. CDR3 nucleotides: TGTGCCAGCAGCTCCGACAGCTACTATGGCTACACCTTC. Full variable domain (rest looked up from reference TRBV5-5 and TRBJ1-2): DAGVTQSPTHLIKTRGQQVTLRCSPISGHKSVSWYQQVLGQGPQFIFQYYEKEERGRGNFPDRFSARQFPNYSSELNVNALLLGDSALYLCASSSDSYYGYTFGSGTRLTVV.

This clone appeared once. The chain has TRBV11-2 and TRBJ1-2; D is perhaps TRBD1 (5 bases). In germline, CDR1 is SGHAT, CDR2 FQNNGV. V gave up 1 base and J gave up 4 bases, with 10 bases separating them. The CDR3 runs to 14 residues. CDR3 amino acids: CASSLGTMGYGYTF. As DNA, the CDR3 is TGTGCCAGCAGCTTAGGGACAATGGGCTATGGCTACACCTTC.

V gene TRBV5-1 combines with J gene TRBJ2-7; a possible D gene is TRBD1 (6 bases). CDR1 SGHRS and CDR2 YFSETQ come from the germline V gene. The CDR3 runs to 14 residues. Deletions cut 3 bases from V and 1 base from J, with 11 bases between. CDR3 loop: CASSSATGSYEQYF. In DNA form, the CDR3 reads TGCGCCAGCAGCTCTGCGACAGGTTCCTACGAGCAGTACTTC.

The chain uses TRBV9 and TRBJ2-1, with TRBD2 identical over 13 bases. The CDR3 loop spans 15 amino acids. Per germline, CDR1 SGDLS and CDR2 YYNGEE. V gave up 4 bases and J gave up 9 bases; unmatched junction bases: 7. CDR3 loop: CASSPRLAGGGEQFF. In DNA, the CDR3 is TGTGCCAGCAGCCCGCGACTAGCGGGAGGTGGTGAGCAGTTCTTC.

The rearrangement links TRBV6-2 or TRBV6-3 to TRBJ2-7; TRBD2 aligns across 8 bases. The CDR3 spans 18 residues. The ends lost 1 base at V and 2 bases at J; junction bases unmatched: 13. Germline V CDR1 and CDR2: MNHEY, SVGEGT. CDR3 region: CASSYFVSGTRRPYEQYF. In DNA, the CDR3 is TGTGCCAGCAGTTACTTTGTTAGCGGGACCCGGAGACCCTACGAGCAGTACTTC.

This chain joins TRBV3-1 (or the pseudogene TRBV3-2) and TRBJ2-7, with D possibly matching TRBD2 (6 bases). Germline V gene data show CDR1 as LGHDT and CDR2 as YNNKEL (reference sequence). The V end lost 2 bases, the J end lost 0 bases, and 17 bases lay between the germline ends. The CDR3 has 17 amino acids. CDR3 nucleotides: TGTGCCAGCAGCCAATTCCCCGGGGGTTCTAGCTCCTACGAGCAGTACTTC. This translates into CASSQFPGGSSSYEQYF.

The genes are TRBV3-1 (or the pseudogene TRBV3-2) and TRBJ2-1; perhaps TRBD2 as D (6 bases). The CDR3 runs 15 residues. V gave up 2 bases and J gave up 4 bases, with 12 bases separating them. Germline-derived CDR1 and CDR2 are LGHDT and YNNKEL (reference sequence). The CDR3 reads CASSQIRERYNEQFF. DNA of the CDR3: TGTGCCAGCAGCCAAATCCGGGAGCGGTACAATGAGCAGTTCTTC.

The genes are TRBV7-8 and TRBJ2-1; 10 bases line up with TRBD2. Germline V gene sequence: CDR1 SGHVS, CDR2 FQNEAQ. The CDR3 totals 12 residues. V shed 5 bases, J shed 13 bases, and the junction held 5 bases outside the gene matches. The CDR3 nucleotides read TGTGCCAGCAGCCAGAGCGGGAGGGATCAGTTCTTC. This sequence encodes CASSQSGRDQFF.

CDR3 amino acids: CASSMDNEAFF. The CDR3 DNA reads as TGCGCCAGTAGCATGGACAACGAAGCTTTCTTT. V is TRBV4-1 and J is TRBJ1-1; possibly TRBD1 for D (5 bases). The germline V gene has CDR1 MGHRA and CDR2 YSYEKL. The germline V and J ends were trimmed by 9 bases and 8 bases, with 13 bases remaining between them. The CDR3 has 11 amino acids.

The chain carries TRBV25-1 and TRBJ2-2, with TRBD2 matching over 10 bases. The V gene's germline CDR1 is MGHDK and CDR2 SYGVNS. V lost 4 bases to trimming and J lost 5 bases; unmatched junction nucleotides: 4. CDR3 length: 15 residues. CDR3 in DNA: TGTGCCAGCAGTGCCCTGGGACTAGCGACCGGGGAGCTGTTTTTT. This encodes CASSALGLATGELFF.

Only one count was recorded for this clone. Written as DNA, the CDR3 is TGCGCCAGCAGCCCAATAGCGGGAGGAGGCGAGCAGTACTTC. This sequence encodes CASSPIAGGGEQYF. The V and J genes are TRBV5-1 and TRBJ2-7; 10 nucleotides match TRBD2. Germline trimming cut 4 bases from V and 6 bases from J; bases unmatched to any gene: 7. The V gene's germline CDR1 is SGHRS and CDR2 YFSETQ. This CDR3 spans 14 amino acids.